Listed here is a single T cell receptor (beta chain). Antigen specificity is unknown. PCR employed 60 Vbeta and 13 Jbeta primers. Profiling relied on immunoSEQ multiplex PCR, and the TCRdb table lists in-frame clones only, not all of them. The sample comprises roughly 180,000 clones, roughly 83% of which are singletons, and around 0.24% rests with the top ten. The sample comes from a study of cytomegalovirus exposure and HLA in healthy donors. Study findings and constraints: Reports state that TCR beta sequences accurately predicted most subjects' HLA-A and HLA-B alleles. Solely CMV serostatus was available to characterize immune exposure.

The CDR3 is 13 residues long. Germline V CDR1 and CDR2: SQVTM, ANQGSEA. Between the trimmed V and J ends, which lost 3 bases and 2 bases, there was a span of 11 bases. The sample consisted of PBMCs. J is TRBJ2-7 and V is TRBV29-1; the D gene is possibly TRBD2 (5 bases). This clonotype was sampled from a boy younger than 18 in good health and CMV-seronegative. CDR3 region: CSVEQEVPYEQYF. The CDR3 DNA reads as TGCAGCGTTGAGCAGGAGGTTCCCTACGAGCAGTACTTC.